This T cell receptor (beta chain) was profiled in a study of blood T cell repertoires in COVID-19. Overall study: Whether acute or convalescent, the COVID-19 samples came from the United States, Italy and Spain. T cells, B-cell-depleted T cells, or PBMCs provided the cDNA or gDNA that served as material.

The CDR3 runs to 13 residues. Germline CDR1 LGHNA, CDR2 YNFKEQ. The ends were cut back, 1 base at V and 10 bases at J, with 13 bases in the middle. This clone was found a few times. Per the original data handling: Reference gene primers were amplified, and this amplification served to estimate nucleated cell counts. This table comes from immunoSEQ multiplex PCR, and its TCRdb copy is limited to in-frame clones, with some not included. Clone size and V and J calls were adopted from that table, with D and trimming inferred from the DNA. The table records under 250,000 clones, 85% of them present only once.

This clonotype was sampled from a woman aged 55 to 70 with active or convalescent COVID-19. The chain joins TRBV4-2 to TRBJ1-1; D remains unclear. The specimen sequenced was peripheral blood. As DNA, the CDR3 is TGTGCCAGCAGCCAAGGGCTAGGTCTCGTAGCTTTCTTT. Amino acids: CASSQGLGLVAFF.